What follows are 32 T cell receptor beta chains derived from one specimen sequenced in a study of cytomegalovirus exposure and HLA in healthy donors. The PCR contained 60 Vbeta and 13 Jbeta primers. Clones were sequenced by immunoSEQ multiplex PCR, and TCRdb holds only the in-frame ones, with some missing. The sample contains under 100,000 clones, 63% of which appear only once. The sequencing input was PBMCs. These TCRs come from a woman aged 35 to 49 in good health and CMV-seropositive.

The chain is built from TRBV27 and TRBJ1-1; the D gene is possibly TRBD1 (5 bases). Between the trimmed V and J ends, which lost 10 bases and 1 base, there was a span of 10 bases. Looked up from germline, CDR1 is MNHEY and CDR2 is SMNVEV (reference sequence). The CDR3 covers 12 residues. Written as DNA, the CDR3 is TGTGCCACCGGGACTTCGAACACTGAAGCTTTCTTT. It is translated as CATGTSNTEAFF.

The chain combines TRBV19 with TRBJ1-1, with a tentative D call TRBD1 (6 bases). This CDR3 region has 15 residues. Deletions cut 3 bases from V and 0 bases from J, with 11 bases between. Germline CDR1 LNHDA, CDR2 SQIVND (reference sequence). The CDR3 region has the DNA TGTGCCAGTAGTATGGCGGCAGGGGTGAACACTGAAGCTTTCTTT. Its protein is CASSMAAGVNTEAFF.

The gene calls are TRBV9 and TRBJ2-1, with D unresolved. Trimming pared 0 bases from V and 1 base from J, leaving 11 bases between. Germline V lookup: CDR1 SGDLS, CDR2 YYNGEE. This CDR3 region has 16 residues. CDR3 loop: CASSVAGLYSYNEQFF. CDR3 DNA: TGTGCCAGCAGCGTAGCGGGTCTCTATTCCTACAATGAGCAGTTCTTC.

J is TRBJ2-1 and V is TRBV25-1, with TRBD2 matching over 12 bases. The CDR3 loop spans 15 amino acids. V dropped 4 bases and J dropped 9; count of bases not matched to a gene: 7. CDR1 and CDR2 from the germline V gene are MGHDK and SYGVNS. The CDR3 nucleotides are TGTGCCAGCAGTGTCCTGACTAGCGGGAGTGGTGAGCAGTTCTTC. Encoded protein: CASSVLTSGSGEQFF.

V and J are TRBV4-2 and TRBJ2-2; 9 bases match TRBD2. V lost 0 bases, J lost 5 bases, and 4 bases stayed unmatched. The germline V gene has CDR1 LGHNA and CDR2 YNFKEQ. This CDR3 is 16 amino acids long. CDR3 sequence: CASSQDMAGGTGELFF. The DNA for the CDR3 is TGTGCCAGCAGCCAAGATATGGCGGGAGGGACCGGGGAGCTGTTTTTT.

The V gene is TRBV15, the J gene TRBJ2-2; 8 nucleotides line up with TRBD1. V dropped 2 bases and J dropped 0; count of bases not matched to a gene: 8. The CDR3 length is 18 residues. Germline CDR1 and CDR2: LNHNV and YYDKDF (reference sequence). The CDR3 DNA follows: TGTGCCACCAGCAGATACCACGCAGGGGGCGCGAACACCGGGGAGCTGTTTTTT. It is translated as CATSRYHAGGANTGELFF.

The chain uses TRBV5-1 and TRBJ2-7; 7 bases align to TRBD1. The ends lost 4 bases at V and 11 bases at J; junction bases unmatched: 21. The CDR3 consists of 16 residues. CDR1 and CDR2 from the germline V gene are SGHRS and YFSETQ. CDR3 sequence: CASSLGIRDSSDVEYF. CDR3 nucleotide sequence: TGCGCCAGCAGCCTAGGAATCCGGGACAGCTCGGATGTTGAGTACTTC.

The chain couples TRBV29-1 to TRBJ1-2; 8 nucleotides match TRBD1. This CDR3 is built from 14 residues. Germline CDR1 is SQVTM and CDR2 is ANQGSEA. V trimming: 0 bases; J trimming: 1 base; junction bases outside the gene matches: 1. This chain's CDR3 is CSVEEDRVNYGYTF. CDR3 DNA: TGCAGCGTTGAAGAGGACAGGGTTAACTATGGCTACACCTTC.

The chain has TRBV4-1 and TRBJ2-3; D remains ambiguous. The V end lost 0 bases, the J end lost 5 bases, and 6 bases lay between the germline ends. The CDR3 covers 13 residues. The germline CDR1 and CDR2 sequences are MGHRA and YSYEKL. CDR3 residues: CASSQEFKDTQYF. In DNA form, the CDR3 reads TGCGCCAGCAGCCAAGAGTTTAAAGATACGCAGTATTTT.

CDR3 in DNA: TGTGCCAGCAGCCAAGAGCTCACCGGGACTAGCGGGAGTAGTAGGAATGAGCAGTTCTTC. Translating it yields CASSQELTGTSGSSRNEQFF. V and J are TRBV14 and TRBJ2-1; TRBD2 agrees at 14 bases. The CDR3 sequence is 20 residues long. Trimming cost V 0 bases and J 7 bases; bases outside gene matches: 14. Per the germline V gene, CDR1 is SGHDN and CDR2 is FVKESK.

J is TRBJ2-7 and V is TRBV10-3; 7 nucleotides line up with TRBD1. The V segment lost 9 bases and the J segment 0 bases; nucleotides outside the gene matches: 5. The germline V gene has CDR1 ENHRY and CDR2 SYGVKD. This CDR3 spans 13 amino acids. The CDR3 bases are TGTGCCATGAGGTGGGACAGCTCCTACGAGCAGTACTTC. Protein: CAMRWDSSYEQYF.

The chain couples TRBV2 to TRBJ1-2, with 9 positions matching TRBD1. The CDR3 sequence is 14 residues long. The V segment lost 4 bases and the J segment 8 bases; nucleotides outside the gene matches: 8. The germline CDR1 and CDR2 sequences are SNHLY and FYNNEI. CDR3 coding DNA: TGTGCCAGCAGTGCCACCGGGACAGGGCTAGGCTACACCTTC. This encodes CASSATGTGLGYTF.

This sequence joins TRBV4-1 and TRBJ2-1; the match to TRBD1 covers 7 bases. The CDR3 runs to 14 residues. Germline V gives CDR1 MGHRA, CDR2 YSYEKL. Germline trimming cut 3 bases from V and 8 bases from J; bases unmatched to any gene: 7. CDR3 DNA: TGCGCCAGCAGCCACGTAGACAGGGACCATGAGCAGTTCTTC. This sequence encodes CASSHVDRDHEQFF.

V usage is TRBV28 and J usage is TRBJ1-1, with 9 bases that match TRBD1. The V segment lost 3 bases and the J segment 3 bases; nucleotides outside the gene matches: 2. The CDR3 is 14 residues long. Germline V lookup: CDR1 MDHEN, CDR2 SYDVKM. CDR3 in DNA: TGTGCCAGCAGTTTCGGGACAGGGTACACTGAAGCTTTCTTT. It yields the protein CASSFGTGYTEAFF. Using reference TRBV28 and TRBJ1-1 for the parts outside the CDR3, the full variable domain is DVKVTQSSRYLVKRTGEKVFLECVQDMDHENMFWYRQDPGLGLRLIYFSYDVKMKEKGDIPEGYSVSREKKERFSLILESASTNQTSMYLCASSFGTGYTEAFFGQGTRLTVV.

The V and J genes are TRBV10-3 and TRBJ2-1; D gene uncertain. V gave up 8 bases and J gave up 6 bases, with 11 bases separating them. Germline V gene data show CDR1 as ENHRY and CDR2 as SYGVKD. There are 12 residues in the CDR3. The CDR3 region is CAIGFERNEQFF. Here the CDR3 DNA reads TGTGCCATCGGGTTCGAGCGCAATGAGCAGTTCTTC.

The chain is built from TRBV5-1 and TRBJ1-1; 7 bases align to TRBD1. The germline V gene encodes CDR1 SGHRS and CDR2 YFSETQ. V was pared by 0 bases and J by 0 bases, with 2 bases of the junction left unmatched. The CDR3 has 15 residues. The CDR3 DNA sequence: TGCGCCAGCAGCTTGGCAGGGGGGATGAACACTGAAGCTTTCTTT. As protein: CASSLAGGMNTEAFF.

The rearrangement links TRBV19 to TRBJ1-5; 8 bases map to TRBD1. CDR1 and CDR2 from the germline V gene are LNHDA and SQIVND (reference sequence). The J segment lost 6 bases and the V segment lost 7 bases, leaving 11 bases of the junction unmatched. The CDR3 covers 15 residues. The CDR3 nucleotides read TGTGCCAGTACCCAGGGGACAGGTGGGGGTCAGCCCCAGCATTTT. Its translation: CASTQGTGGGQPQHF.

This chain connects TRBV19 to TRBJ2-5; TRBD2 might be the D (6 bases). The CDR3 length is 14 residues. With 3 bases removed from V and 5 bases from J, the gap between germline ends came to 13 bases. Germline values: CDR1 LNHDA, CDR2 SQIVND (reference sequence). The CDR3 DNA is TGTGCCAGTAGTATTACGGGTGGAGGGGAGACCCAGTACTTC. As protein: CASSITGGGETQYF.

This chain links TRBV28 with TRBJ2-5; D is unresolved. V was clipped by 5 bases and J by 5 bases, with 12 bases between them. The CDR3 sequence is 13 residues long. The V gene's germline CDR1 is MDHEN and CDR2 SYDVKM. CDR3: CASSPRIGETQYF. The DNA for the CDR3 is TGTGCCAGCAGTCCCCGTATCGGTGAGACCCAGTACTTC.

The chain is built from TRBV7-2 and TRBJ2-5, with TRBD1 identical over 7 bases. J gave up 2 bases and V 4 bases, and 4 bases lay outside the gene matches. This CDR3 is 14 amino acids long. CDR1 and CDR2 from the germline V gene are SGHTA and FQGNSA. Here the CDR3 DNA reads TGTGCCAGCAGCTCACAGGGGAGACAAGAGACCCAGTACTTC. Protein product: CASSSQGRQETQYF.

This chain uses TRBV7-9 with TRBJ2-1; 7 bases agree with TRBD2. The CDR3 contains 14 residues. J gave up 6 bases and V 2 bases, and 4 bases lay outside the gene matches. Germline V gene lookup returns CDR1 SEHNR and CDR2 FQNEAQ (reference sequence). In DNA, the CDR3 is TGTGCCAGCAGCTTACCGCGGGAGACCAATGAGCAGTTCTTC. Protein: CASSLPRETNEQFF.

The V and J genes are TRBV7-2 and TRBJ1-1; 7 nucleotides agree with TRBD1. Per the germline V gene, CDR1 is SGHTA and CDR2 is FQGNSA. The CDR3 is 15 amino acids. V shed 4 bases, J shed 1 base, and the junction held 6 bases outside the gene matches. CDR3 amino acids: CASSSRQGWNTEAFF. CDR3 nucleotide sequence: TGTGCCAGCAGCTCGCGACAGGGCTGGAACACTGAAGCTTTCTTT. The whole variable domain, remainder taken from reference TRBV7-2 and TRBJ1-1, is GAGVSQSPSNKVTEKGKDVELRCDPISGHTALYWYRQSLGQGLEFLIYFQGNSAPDKSGLPSDRFSAERTGGSVSTLTIQRTQQEDSAVYLCASSSRQGWNTEAFFGQGTRLTVV.

This clone turned up a few times. This chain uses TRBV28 with TRBJ1-1; D not certain. V was cut by 3 bases and J by 2 bases, with 10 bases left in between. The germline V gene encodes CDR1 MDHEN and CDR2 SYDVKM. The CDR3 has 14 residues. The CDR3 reads CASSLYSPNTEAFF. CDR3 DNA sequence: TGTGCCAGCAGTTTGTATAGTCCTAACACTGAAGCTTTCTTT.

The CDR3 nucleotides read TGCGCCAGCAGTCGAGACCCGGGACTAGCGGGAGTTTTTAACACCGGGGAGCTGTTTTTT. Translated, it gives CASSRDPGLAGVFNTGELFF. The chain employs TRBV4-1 and TRBJ2-2, with 14 positions matching TRBD2. Losses at the gene ends were 6 bases for V and 2 bases for J; bases not matched to a gene: 14. CDR3 size: 20 residues. From germline, CDR1 is MGHRA and CDR2 YSYEKL.

This clone was seen more than once but under ten times. The gene calls are TRBV6-5 and TRBJ2-7, with no clear D. The CDR3 runs to 13 residues. Germline V CDR1 and CDR2: MNHEY, SVGAGI. Trimming took 5 bases from V and 6 from J, leaving 14 bases between them. CDR3 sequence (DNA): TGTGCCAGCAGTCCTACTGTAGCTGGCGAGCAGTACTTC. Translating gives CASSPTVAGEQYF.

The V gene is TRBV7-2, the J gene TRBJ2-7; D is perhaps TRBD2 (6 bases). This CDR3 region has 15 residues. Germline lookup yields CDR1 SGHTA and CDR2 FQGNSA. V lost 1 base and J lost 4, with 14 bases in between. The CDR3, as DNA: TGTGCCAGCAGCTTAGGTACTAGCAGCACATACGAGCAGTACTTC. It specifies CASSLGTSSTYEQYF.

CDR3 region: CASSPVASGRGLTDTQYF. CDR3 coding DNA: TGCGCCAGCAGCCCTGTAGCTAGCGGGAGGGGCCTCACAGATACGCAGTATTTT. The chain recombines TRBV5-1 with TRBJ2-3; 12 nucleotides match TRBD2. Germline CDR1 and CDR2: SGHRS and YFSETQ. The trim removed 4 bases at V and 2 bases at J, leaving 11 bases unmatched. The CDR3 extends over 18 amino acids.

This clone is a singleton in its sample. The chain carries TRBV18 and TRBJ2-7; possible D gene TRBD2, 5 bases. This CDR3 has 15 amino acids. CDR1 is KGHSH, CDR2 LQKENI, per germline. V was clipped by 0 bases and J by 6 bases, with 15 bases between them. CDR3 bases: TGTGCCAGCTCACCACCGACGGGAATGGCTCTCGAGCAGTACTTC. Amino acid sequence: CASSPPTGMALEQYF.

This clone is a singleton in its sample. The chain employs TRBV19 and TRBJ1-2; D is possibly TRBD1 (6 bases). This CDR3 has 12 residues. The V gene's germline CDR1 is LNHDA and CDR2 SQIVND (reference sequence). Between the trimmed V and J ends, which lost 4 bases and 5 bases, there was a span of 8 bases. The CDR3: CASSRQEYGYTF. In DNA form, the CDR3 reads TGTGCCAGTAGTAGACAGGAGTATGGCTACACCTTC.

This chain joins TRBV13 and TRBJ1-2; no clear D. V was trimmed by 4 bases and J by 4 bases, leaving 7 bases between them. CDR1 and CDR2 from the germline V gene are PRHDT and FYEKMQ (reference sequence). The CDR3 contains 12 residues. This CDR3 reads CASSSGGYGYTF. For the CDR3, the DNA is TGTGCCAGCAGCTCCGGAGGCTATGGCTACACCTTC. The full variable domain, with the rest looked up from reference TRBV13 and TRBJ1-2, is AAGVIQSPRHLIKEKRETATLKCYPIPRHDTVYWYQQGPGQDPQFLISFYEKMQSDKGSIPDRFSAQQFSDYHSELNMSSLELGDSALYFCASSSGGYGYTFGSGTRLTVV.

This clone appeared a few times. This sequence joins TRBV7-2 and TRBJ2-7, with D possibly being TRBD1 (6 bases). V was clipped by 1 base and J by 3 bases, with 10 bases between them. The CDR3 loop spans 14 amino acids. Germline V lookup: CDR1 SGHTA, CDR2 FQGNSA. In DNA form, the CDR3 reads TGTGCCAGCAGCTTAGACACAGGGCGCTACGAGCAGTACTTC. Residues: CASSLDTGRYEQYF.

The V call is TRBV2, the J call TRBJ1-4; 9 bases align to TRBD1. Per the germline V gene, CDR1 is SNHLY and CDR2 is FYNNEI. The CDR3 totals 16 residues. The trim removed 8 bases at V and 5 bases at J, leaving 12 bases unmatched. CDR3 in amino acids: CASGRDRDVRNEKLFF. CDR3 sequence (DNA): TGTGCCAGCGGCCGGGACAGGGACGTTCGGAATGAAAAACTGTTTTTT.